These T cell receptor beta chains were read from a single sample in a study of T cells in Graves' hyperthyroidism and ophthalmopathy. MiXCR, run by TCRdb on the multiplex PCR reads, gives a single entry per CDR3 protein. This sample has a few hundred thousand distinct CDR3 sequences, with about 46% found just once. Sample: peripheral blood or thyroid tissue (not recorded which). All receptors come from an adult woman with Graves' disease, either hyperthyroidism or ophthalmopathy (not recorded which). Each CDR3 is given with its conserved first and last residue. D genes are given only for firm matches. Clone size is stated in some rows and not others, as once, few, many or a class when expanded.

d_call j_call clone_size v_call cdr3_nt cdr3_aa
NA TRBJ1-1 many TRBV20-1 TGCAGTGCAAAGAAACAGGGCCCGATTGGCACTGAAGCTTTCTTT CSAKKQGPIGTEAFF
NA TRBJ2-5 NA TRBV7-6 TGTGCCAGCAGCGTCGGACTGCTAAAGACCCAGTACTTC CASSVGLLKTQYF
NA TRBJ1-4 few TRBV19 TGTGCCAGTAGTCCGGCCGGGACAAATGAAAAACTGTTTTTT CASSPAGTNEKLFF
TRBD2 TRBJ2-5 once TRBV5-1 TGCGCCAGCAGCATCTCCGGGACTAGCGGAGAGACCCAGTACTTC CASSISGTSGETQYF
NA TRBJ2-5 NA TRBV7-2 TGTGCCAGCAGAGACGGGGGGCCGTTGGAGACCCAGTACTTC CASRDGGPLETQYF
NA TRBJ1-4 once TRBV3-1 TGTGCCAGCACCTCTTCGATAGGGGAAAAACTGTTTTTT CASTSSIGEKLFF
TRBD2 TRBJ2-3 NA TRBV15 TGTGCCACCAGCAGAGGGAATAGCGGGAGCCCAGATACGCAGTATTTT CATSRGNSGSPDTQYF
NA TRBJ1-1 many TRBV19 TGTGCCAGTAGTATTACAGGGACTATGAACACTGAAGCTTTCTTT CASSITGTMNTEAFF
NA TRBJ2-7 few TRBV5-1 TGCGCCAGCAGCTTGGAACCGAACATCGTCTACGAGCAGTACTTC CASSLEPNIVYEQYF
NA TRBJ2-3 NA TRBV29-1 TGCAGCGTTGAAAGGCCCAGCGGGTCCACAGATACGCAGTATTTT CSVERPSGSTDTQYF
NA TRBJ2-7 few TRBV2 TGTGCCAGCAGATCCCCGGCTGGGGGACACGAGCAGTACTTC CASRSPAGGHEQYF
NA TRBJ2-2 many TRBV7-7 TGTGCTAGCAGCTTCGGCTCAGGGGAGTTCGGGGAGCTGTTTTTT CASSFGSGEFGELFF
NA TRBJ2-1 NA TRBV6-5 TGTGCCAGCAGTTACGGCGGTAGCGGCTACAATGAGCAGTTCTTC CASSYGGSGYNEQFF
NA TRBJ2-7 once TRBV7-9 TGCGCCAGCAGCCAAGATCGCGTCGGGTCCTACGAGCAGCACTTC CASSQDRVGSYEQHF
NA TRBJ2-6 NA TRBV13 TGTGCCAGCAGCCCCCGGGGCGGGGCCAACGTCCTGACTTTC CASSPRGGANVLTF
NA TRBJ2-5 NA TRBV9 TGTGCCAGCAGCGTAGGGTCCGACTTGCGACAAGAGACCCAGTACTTC CASSVGSDLRQETQYF
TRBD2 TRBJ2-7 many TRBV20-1 TGCAGTTACCCTAGCGGGAGGAAATACGAGCAGTACTTC CSYPSGRKYEQYF
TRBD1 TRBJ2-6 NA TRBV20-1 TGCAGTGCTAGGGACAGGACCAACGTCCTGACTTTC CSARDRTNVLTF
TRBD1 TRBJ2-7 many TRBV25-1 TGTGCCAGCAGTGAACCGTCCGATCAGGGGGTGGGCGAGCAGTACTTC CASSEPSDQGVGEQYF
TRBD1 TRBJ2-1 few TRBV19 TGTGCCAGTACCGTGGACAGGGGCTACAATGAGCAGTTCTTC CASTVDRGYNEQFF
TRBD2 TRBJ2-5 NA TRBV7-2 TGTGCCAGCAGCTCCCCGGTTAGCGGGAGGGCCGGAGAGACCCAGTACTTC CASSSPVSGRAGETQYF
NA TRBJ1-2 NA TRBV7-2 TGTGCCAGCAGCTTAGGGAAAGGCGGGCCTAACTTC CASSLGKGGPNF
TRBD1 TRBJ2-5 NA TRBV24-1 TGTGTCACCAGTGATTCGACAGGGGGATACCAAGAGACCCAGTACTTC CVTSDSTGGYQETQYF
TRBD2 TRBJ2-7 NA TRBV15 TGTGCCACCAGCAGTGACGGGAGGGTTTCCGAGCAGTACTTC CATSSDGRVSEQYF
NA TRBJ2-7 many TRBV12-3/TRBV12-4 TGTGCCAGCAGTTTGTCCAGGGGTGAGCAGTACTTC CASSLSRGEQYF
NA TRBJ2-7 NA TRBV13 TGTGCCAGCAGCTTGAGGGCGGGAAACTACGAGCAGTACTTC CASSLRAGNYEQYF
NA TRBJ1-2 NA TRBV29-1 TGCAGCGTTGAAGGGGGAACAGGGAGGGGTGGTGCCTATGGCTACACCTTC CSVEGGTGRGGAYGYTF
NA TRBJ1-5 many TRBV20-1 TGCAGTGCTAGAGTCGGAGGGAATCAGCCCCAGCATTTT CSARVGGNQPQHF
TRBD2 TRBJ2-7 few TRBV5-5 TGTGCCAGCAGCCGTCAGGGCGGGAGCACCACCTACGAGCAGTACTTC CASSRQGGSTTYEQYF
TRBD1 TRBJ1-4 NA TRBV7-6 TGTGCCAGCAGCTTGTACGGGACAGGGGAGGGACTGTTTTTT CASSLYGTGEGLFF
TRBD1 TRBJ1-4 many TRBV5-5 TGTGCCAGCAGTCGGGACAGCCTTAATGAAAAACTGTTTTTT CASSRDSLNEKLFF
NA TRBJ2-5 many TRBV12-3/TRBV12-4 TGTGCCAGCAGTTTAGCAATGGGGGAGACCCAGTACTTC CASSLAMGETQYF
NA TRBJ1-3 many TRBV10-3 TGTGCCATCAGTGAGTCCGGACACCACTCTGGAAACACCATATATTTT CAISESGHHSGNTIYF
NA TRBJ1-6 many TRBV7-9 TGTGCCAGCACCACAGAACCCGGGGGAATTAATTCACCCCTCCACTTT CASTTEPGGINSPLHF
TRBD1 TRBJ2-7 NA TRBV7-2 TGTGCCAGCAGCCTAAGACAGGGGTTAGAGTACGAGCAGTACTTC CASSLRQGLEYEQYF
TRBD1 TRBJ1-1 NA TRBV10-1 TGCGCCAGCATGAGGCTTGAGGGGGCGCTCACTGAAGCTTTCTTT CASMRLEGALTEAFF
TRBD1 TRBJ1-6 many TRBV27 TGTGCCAGCAGTTTAAGACAGGGGTTGAATTCACCCCTCCACTTT CASSLRQGLNSPLHF
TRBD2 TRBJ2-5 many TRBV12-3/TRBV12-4 TGTGCCAGCAGTTTACTAGCGGGAGGAGAGACCCAGTACTTC CASSLLAGGETQYF
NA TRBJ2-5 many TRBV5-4 TGTGCCAGCAGCTTAAAAGGGGAGACCCAGTACTTC CASSLKGETQYF
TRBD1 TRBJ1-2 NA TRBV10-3 TGTGCCATCAGTGTGACAGGGGGTAGGAACTATGGCTACACCTTC CAISVTGGRNYGYTF
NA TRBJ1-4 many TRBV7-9 TGTGCCAGCAGCTCGAGCGGTGGGGGCCTTAATGAAAAACTGTTTTTT CASSSSGGGLNEKLFF
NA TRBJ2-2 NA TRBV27 TGTGCCAGCAGTCTGACCGGAGCCTTCATGAGCACCGGGGAGCTGTTTTTT CASSLTGAFMSTGELFF
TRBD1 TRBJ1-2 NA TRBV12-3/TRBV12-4 TGTGCCAGTAGTGACCCCTCGACAGGGAACCATGGCTACACCTTC CASSDPSTGNHGYTF
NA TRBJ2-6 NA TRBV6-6 TGTGCCAGCAGTAGGCGAGCGTCTGGGGCCAACGTCCTGACTTTC CASSRRASGANVLTF
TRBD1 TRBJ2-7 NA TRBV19 TGTGCCAGTAGTATGGAAACAGGGGGATCGGGCTACGAGCAGTACTTC CASSMETGGSGYEQYF
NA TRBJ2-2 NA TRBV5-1 TGCGCCTGCCGACAGAGCTGGGAGCTGTTTTTT CACRQSWELFF
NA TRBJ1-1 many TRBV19 TGTGCCAGTGAACAGGGTTTCGGGTCTGAAGCTTTCTTT CASEQGFGSEAFF
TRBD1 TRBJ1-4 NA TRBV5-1 TGCGCCAGCAGCCTTGCGGGACAGGATAATGAAAAACTGTTTTTT CASSLAGQDNEKLFF
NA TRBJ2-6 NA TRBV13 TGTGCCAGCAGCTTAGGGGGGGGTCGCACTGAAGCCAACGTCCTGACTTTC CASSLGGGRTEANVLTF
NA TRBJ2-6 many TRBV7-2 TGTGCCAGCAGCTTAAGTTCGGGGATAACCGGGGCCAACGTCCTGACTTTC CASSLSSGITGANVLTF
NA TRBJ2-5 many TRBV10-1 TGCGCCAGCACCCTAGGGTTCCAGGCCGGGACGTCGGGGGAGACCCAGTACTTC CASTLGFQAGTSGETQYF
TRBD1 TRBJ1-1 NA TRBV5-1 TGCGCCAGCAGGGCCGGCAGGGGGCCTTTGAACACTGAAGCTTTCTTT CASRAGRGPLNTEAFF
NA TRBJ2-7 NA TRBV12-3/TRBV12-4 TGTGCCAGCAGTTTAACACGGACTGAGTCGGAGCAGTACTTC CASSLTRTESEQYF
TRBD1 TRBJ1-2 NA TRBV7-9 TGTGCCAGCAGCGACAGGACAGGGATCTATGGCTACACCTTC CASSDRTGIYGYTF
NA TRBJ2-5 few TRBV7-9 TGTGCCAGCAGACGGGACACCCAAGAGACCCAGTACTTC CASRRDTQETQYF
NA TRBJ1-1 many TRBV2 TGTGCCAGCAGGCGAGACGTGAACACTGAAGCTTTCTTT CASRRDVNTEAFF
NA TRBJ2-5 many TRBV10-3 TGTGCCATCGGAGAGGGCACGGGTAGCCCAGTCGCCGAGACCCAGTACTTC CAIGEGTGSPVAETQYF